This T cell receptor beta chain appears in the sequencing data of a study of cytomegalovirus exposure and HLA in healthy donors. The PCR made use of 60 Vbeta and 13 Jbeta primers. The protocol was immunoSEQ multiplex PCR, while the TCRdb copy is restricted to in-frame clones and leaves out a portion. This sample has 110,000 to 150,000 clones, with 84% found just once. The CDR3 consists of 14 residues. V was trimmed by 4 bases and J by 7 bases, leaving 14 bases between them. Per the germline V gene, CDR1 is MNHEY and CDR2 is SMNVEV (reference sequence). Sequencing was carried out using PBMCs. The chain recombines TRBV27 with TRBJ1-5; tentative D call: TRBD1 (5 bases). The source of this sequence is a boy aged 2 to 10 in good health and CMV-seronegative. CDR3 DNA: TGTGCCAGCAGTTACCAGGGTGAAGGACAGCCCCAGCATTTT. Protein: CASSYQGEGQPQHF.